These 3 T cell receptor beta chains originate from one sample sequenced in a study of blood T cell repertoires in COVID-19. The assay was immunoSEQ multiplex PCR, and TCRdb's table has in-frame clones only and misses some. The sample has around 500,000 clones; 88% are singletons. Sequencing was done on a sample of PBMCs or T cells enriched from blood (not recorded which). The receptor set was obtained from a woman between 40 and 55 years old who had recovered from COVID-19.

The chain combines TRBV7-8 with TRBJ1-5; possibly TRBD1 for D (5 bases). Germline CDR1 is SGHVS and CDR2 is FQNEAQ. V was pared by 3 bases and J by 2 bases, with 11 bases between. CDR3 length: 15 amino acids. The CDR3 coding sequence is TGTGCCAGCAGCTTCAGGGCGGGGGGCAATCAGCCCCAGCATTTT. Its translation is CASSFRAGGNQPQHF. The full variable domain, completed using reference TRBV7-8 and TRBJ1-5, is GAGVSQSPRYKVAKRGQDVALRCDPISGHVSLFWYQQALGQGPEFLTYFQNEAQLDKSGLPSDRFFAERPEGSVSTLKIQRTQQEDSAVYLCASSFRAGGNQPQHFGDGTRLSIL.

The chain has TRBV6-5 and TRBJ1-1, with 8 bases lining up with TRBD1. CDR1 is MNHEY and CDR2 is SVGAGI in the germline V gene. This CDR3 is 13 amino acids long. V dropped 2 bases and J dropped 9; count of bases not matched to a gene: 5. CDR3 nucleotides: TGTGCCAGCAGTTACCGGGACAGGAGAAAAGCTTTCTTT. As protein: CASSYRDRRKAFF.

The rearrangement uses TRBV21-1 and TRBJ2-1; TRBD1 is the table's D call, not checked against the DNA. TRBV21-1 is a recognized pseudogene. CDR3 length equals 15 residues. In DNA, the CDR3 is TGTGCCAGCATCCCCGTGGCAGACAGATACAATGAGCAGTTCTTC. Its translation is CASIPVADRYNEQFF.